This TCR beta chain was found in a study of cytomegalovirus exposure and HLA in healthy donors. Study-wide points: Among TCR beta chains, those listed as cytomegalovirus-associated numbered some 170.

The PCR employed 60 Vbeta primers together with 13 Jbeta primers. Authors' data handling: The count from a later analysis was some 76 million unique TCR beta chains, some 9.9 million of them shared. Profiling relied on immunoSEQ multiplex PCR, and the TCRdb table lists in-frame clones only, not all of them. V, J and clone size were drawn from that table, and D and trimming were deduced from the DNA. The table for this sample gives 100,000 to 150,000 clones. Per germline, CDR1 MNHEY and CDR2 SVGAGI. This CDR3 contains 15 residues. Details on this clone: What it binds is unknown. A read error may produce the germline difference seen at one junction end.

The V gene is TRBV6-5, the J gene TRBJ2-5; the match to TRBD1 covers 8 bases. This receptor was obtained from a man in his late teens or twenties in good health and CMV-seronegative. The sample was PBMCs. The chain's CDR3 is CASSVRDRIREAQYF. In DNA, the CDR3 is TGTGCCAGCAGTGTCCGGGACAGGATAAGAGAGGCCCAGTACTTC.